The clone carrying this T cell receptor beta chain showed up just a few times. Its antigen is unknown. These data originate in a study of identical twins. A template switching step contributed a universal primer site, while unique molecular identifiers were present in the cDNA. TCRdb re-called the 5' RACE reads through MiXCR, storing one row per CDR3 protein. The table shows 700,000 or so distinct CDR3 sequences, with less than 10% occurring only once. Germline V gene lookup returns CDR1 MDHEN and CDR2 SYDVKM. CDR3 size: 15 residues. V lost 6 bases and J lost 4, with 18 bases in between. Points from the study as a whole: Insertion counts were lower in abundant cord blood beta clonotypes, a trend that memory repertoires did not show. Monozygotic twin pairs showed more out-of-frame TCR alpha sharing than models estimated.

These data were also reused for a study on yellow fever vaccine responses in identical twins.

This sequence joins TRBV28 and TRBJ1-2; the D is unclear. This receptor was taken from a woman younger than 35 in good health. Sequencing used PBMCs. The CDR3 DNA reads TGTGCCAGCAGACCACAGCAGAGGGAAAGCTATGGCTACACCTTC. Residues: CASRPQQRESYGYTF.